This T cell receptor (beta chain) was observed in a study of OX40 agonist ivuxolimab in advanced cancers. Study conclusions and caveats: Partial responders at 0.1-3.0 mg/kg had among the lowest clonal expansion.

The table came from immunoSEQ multiplex PCR; TCRdb's copy has only in-frame clones and leaves some out. The sample consists of some 21,000 clones, around 79% of them appearing once. Comment on this clone: The antigen remains unidentified.

The sequence was obtained from an adult with an advanced solid tumor such as melanoma, head and neck, liver or kidney cancer. The sample in question was CD4+ or CD8+ T cells sorted from blood, obtained in a trial of the OX40 agonist ivuxolimab.

The DNA for the CDR3 is TGTGCCAGCTCATTCAGGGGAGGAGCAACCACAGATACGCAGTATTTT. Translating gives CASSFRGGATTDTQYF. The chain employs TRBV18 and TRBJ2-3, with D perhaps TRBD1 or TRBD2 (6 bases each). Germline V lookup: CDR1 KGHSH, CDR2 LQKENI. Trimming took off 5 bases at V and 2 bases at J, with 17 bases between the two ends. The CDR3 loop spans 16 amino acids.